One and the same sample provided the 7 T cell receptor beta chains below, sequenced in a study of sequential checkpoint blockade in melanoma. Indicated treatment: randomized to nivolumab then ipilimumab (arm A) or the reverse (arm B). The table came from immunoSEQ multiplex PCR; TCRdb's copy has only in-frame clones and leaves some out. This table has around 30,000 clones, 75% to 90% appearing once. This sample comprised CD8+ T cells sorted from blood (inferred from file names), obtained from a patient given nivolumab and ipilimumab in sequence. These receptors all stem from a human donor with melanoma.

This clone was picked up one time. The CDR3: CASSDSGGWTEAFF. CDR3 DNA: TGTGCCAGCAGTGACTCAGGGGGATGGACTGAAGCTTTCTTT. The rearrangement uses TRBV6-1 and TRBJ1-1; TRBD1 aligns across 7 bases. CDR1 and CDR2 from the germline V gene are MNHNS and SASEGT. The CDR3 loop spans 14 amino acids. V gave up 3 bases and J gave up 5 bases; unmatched junction bases: 6.

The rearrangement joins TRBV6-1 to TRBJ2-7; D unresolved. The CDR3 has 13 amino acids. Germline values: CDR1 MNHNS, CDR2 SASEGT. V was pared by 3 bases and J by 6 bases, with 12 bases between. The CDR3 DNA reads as TGTGCCAGCAGTGAGTTCCGGTCGCTCGAGCAGTACTTC. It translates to CASSEFRSLEQYF.

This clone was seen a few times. Written as DNA, the CDR3 is TGTGCCAGCAGCTTCGCCGACAGGGGGTGGACTGAAGCTTTCTTT. It specifies CASSFADRGWTEAFF. This chain links TRBV11-2 with TRBJ1-1; 9 nucleotides align to TRBD1. V was clipped by 3 bases and J by 5 bases; unmatched bases: 7. The germline CDR1 and CDR2 sequences are SGHAT and FQNNGV. This CDR3 contains 15 residues.

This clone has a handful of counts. The CDR3 region is CASSFRGQTYEQYF. CDR3 nucleotide sequence: TGTGCCAGCAGTTTCCGCGGACAGACCTACGAGCAGTACTTC. The rearrangement joins TRBV6-5 to TRBJ2-7; D is possibly TRBD1 (6 bases). Germline lookup yields CDR1 MNHEY and CDR2 SVGAGI. The CDR3 sequence is 14 residues long. Trimming removed 4 bases at V and 2 bases at J, with 12 bases between.

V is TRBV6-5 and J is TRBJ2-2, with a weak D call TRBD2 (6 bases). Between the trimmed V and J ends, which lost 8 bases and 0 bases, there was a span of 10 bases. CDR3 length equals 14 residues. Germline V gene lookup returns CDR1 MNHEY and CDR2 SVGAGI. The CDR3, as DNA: TGTGCCAGCTTCGGCGGGGCGAACACCGGGGAGCTGTTTTTT. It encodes CASFGGANTGELFF.

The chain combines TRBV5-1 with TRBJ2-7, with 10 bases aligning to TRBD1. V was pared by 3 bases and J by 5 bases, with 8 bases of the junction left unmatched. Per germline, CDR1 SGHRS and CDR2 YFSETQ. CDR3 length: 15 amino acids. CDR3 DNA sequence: TGCGCCAGCAGCTCCGGACAGGGGGGCGTGGACGAGCAGTACTTC. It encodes CASSSGQGGVDEQYF.

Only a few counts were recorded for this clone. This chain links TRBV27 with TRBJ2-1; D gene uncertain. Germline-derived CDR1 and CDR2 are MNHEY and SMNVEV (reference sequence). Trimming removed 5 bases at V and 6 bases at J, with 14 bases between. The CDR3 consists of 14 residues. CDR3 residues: CASSDSAEANEQFF. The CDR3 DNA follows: TGTGCCAGCAGTGACTCGGCGGAAGCCAATGAGCAGTTCTTC.